Listed below are T cell receptor beta chains from one sample, sequenced in a study of blood T cell repertoires in COVID-19. Produced via immunoSEQ multiplex PCR; TCRdb's table is partial and in-frame only. Here the sample spans tens of thousands of clones, approximately 90% being singletons. The specimen was peripheral blood. These receptors were collected from a woman of 80 years or more with active COVID-19. Each CDR3 is given with its conserved first and last residue. D genes are given only for firm matches. Size tells how often a clone was seen (once, few, many) or the class of an expanded clone, and some rows leave it out.

- 14 TRBJ1-4 TRBV24-1 - TGTGCCACCAGTGATTCAGGGGTGGATGAAAAACTGTTTTTT CATSDSGVDEKLFF
- 16 TRBJ2-1 TRBV7-9 TRBD2 TGTGCCAGCAGCATTACCGGGCTAGCGGGAGACGAGGAGCAGTTCTTC CASSITGLAGDEEQFF
- 13 TRBJ1-1 TRBV7-8 - TGTGCCAGCAGCTTAGACCCGGGCACTGAAGCTTTCTTT CASSLDPGTEAFF
- 16 TRBJ2-1 TRBV5-8 - TGTGCCAGCAGCTTGGGGGGCGCTAGCTCCTACAATGAGCAGTTCTTC CASSLGGASSYNEQFF
once 12 TRBJ2-5 TRBV5-1 - TGCGCCAGCAGCGCAGAACAAGAGACCCAGTACTTC CASSAEQETQYF
- 14 TRBJ1-2 TRBV28 - TGTGCCAGCAGTACCCAGGGGCGGAACTATGGCTACACCTTC CASSTQGRNYGYTF
- 13 TRBJ2-7 TRBV10-3 - TGTGCCATCGGGGGCGGAGAAACCTACGAGCAGTACTTC CAIGGGETYEQYF
once 17 TRBJ2-2 TRBV4-1 - TGCGCCAGCAGCCAAGGGTCGCGGGGGCCCGACACCGGGGAGCTGTTTTTT CASSQGSRGPDTGELFF
- 14 TRBJ2-5 TRBV28 TRBD2 TGTGCCAGCAACCGAGCGGGAATAGAAGAGACCCAGTACTTC CASNRAGIEETQYF
- 16 TRBJ2-2 TRBV6-2/TRBV6-3 - TGTGCCAGCAGTTACTCGAAAGGGGGGAACACCGGGGAGCTGTTTTTT CASSYSKGGNTGELFF
- 14 TRBJ2-7 TRBV2 TRBD1 TGTGCCAGCACCGAGAACAGGGGCAGCGCCGAGCAGTACTTC CASTENRGSAEQYF
- 16 TRBJ2-1 TRBV2 - TGTGCCAGCAGTGAACTACGCGGGTATATTGACAATGAGCAGTTCTTC CASSELRGYIDNEQFF
- 17 TRBJ2-5 TRBV7-9 TRBD2 TGTGCCAGCAGCTTAGCAGCGGGAGGGGAGGGACAAGAGACCCAGTACTTC CASSLAAGGEGQETQYF
- 13 TRBJ2-6 TRBV7-2 - TGTGCCAGCAGCTTCCCAGGGGCCAACGTCCTGACTTTC CASSFPGANVLTF
- 13 TRBJ2-6 TRBV12-3/TRBV12-4 - TGTGCCAGCACCTCCTCTGGGGCCAACGTCCTGACTTTC CASTSSGANVLTF
- 14 TRBJ1-4 TRBV28 TRBD1 TGTGCCAGCCAGTGGCAGGGGGCAGGCGAAAAACTGTTTTTT CASQWQGAGEKLFF
- 12 TRBJ1-2 TRBV6-5 TRBD1 TGTGCCAGCAGTCGACAGGGTTATGGCTACACCTTC CASSRQGYGYTF
- 14 TRBJ1-4 TRBV7-9 - TGTGCCAGCAGCTTGGCGACAGAAAATGAAAAACTGTTTTTT CASSLATENEKLFF
- 13 TRBJ1-2 TRBV6-6 TRBD1 TGTGCCAGCAGTGAGACAGGGGAGAATGGCTACACCTTC CASSETGENGYTF
- 15 TRBJ1-6 TRBV3-1/TRBV3-2 TRBD1 TGTGCCAGCAGCCAAGACGGACAGGGGAATTCACCCCTCCACTTT CASSQDGQGNSPLHF
- 10 TRBJ2-1 TRBV29-1 - TGCAGCGTTAATAATGATGAGCAGTTCTTC CSVNNDEQFF
- 13 TRBJ1-3 TRBV9 - TGTGCCAGCAGCGCCCCCCCAGGAAACACCATATATTTT CASSAPPGNTIYF
- 15 TRBJ1-2 TRBV28 TRBD1 TGTGCCAGCAGTATCCGGACAGGAAGAAACTATGGCTACACCTTC CASSIRTGRNYGYTF
- 15 TRBJ2-3 TRBV28 TRBD2 TGTGCCAGCAGTTCCAGCGGGAGATCAGCAGATACGCAGTATTTT CASSSSGRSADTQYF
- 14 TRBJ2-3 TRBV7-9 - TGTGCCAGCAGCTTACGCGGAGCCACAGATACGCAGTATTTT CASSLRGATDTQYF
- 15 TRBJ2-7 TRBV19 TRBD2 TGTGCCAGTAGTCCGGGACTAGCGGGAGGCTACGAGCAGTACTTC CASSPGLAGGYEQYF
- 16 TRBJ2-2 TRBV5-1 TRBD2 TGCGCCAGCAGCTCTCTAGCGGGGGGTAACACCGGGGAGCTGTTTTTT CASSSLAGGNTGELFF
- 13 TRBJ2-7 TRBV12-3/TRBV12-4 - TGTGCCAGCAGCCTACCCCACAGCTACGAGCAGTACTTC CASSLPHSYEQYF
- 16 TRBJ2-7 TRBV4-1 - TGCGCCAGCAGCCAAGGTCACAGTTCAAACTCCTACGAGCAGTACTTC CASSQGHSSNSYEQYF
- 17 TRBJ2-5 TRBV5-1 TRBD1 TGCGCCAGCGCACTACCACCGGGACAGGGGTTTGAAGAGACCCAGTACTTC CASALPPGQGFEETQYF
- 13 TRBJ1-5 TRBV2 - TGTGCCAGCATGAGGGATAACAATCAGCCCCAGCATTTT CASMRDNNQPQHF
- 14 TRBJ2-1 TRBV27 TRBD2 TGTGCCAGCTCGTCCCCGGGGGGGTACAATGAGCAGTTCTTC CASSSPGGYNEQFF
once 14 TRBJ1-6 TRBV28 TRBD1 TGTGCCAGCAGTCCCGGGACAGGTATCCGTCCCCTCCACTTT CASSPGTGIRPLHF
- 13 TRBJ1-4 TRBV18 - TGTGCCAGCTCACCACAATCGGAGGGAAAACTGTTTTTT CASSPQSEGKLFF
- 16 TRBJ2-1 TRBV7-9 TRBD2 TGTGCCAGCAGCTCTTTTCGAGGACTAGAAAACAATGAGCAGTTCTTC CASSSFRGLENNEQFF
- 18 TRBJ2-7 TRBV19 TRBD2 TGTGCCAGTAGTGGGATCGACAGCGGACTAGCGGTTTCCTACGAGCAGTACTTC CASSGIDSGLAVSYEQYF
- 15 TRBJ2-3 TRBV13 - TGTGCCAGCTTCATAACGGGGGACCCCATGGATACGCAGTATTTT CASFITGDPMDTQYF
- 12 TRBJ1-2 TRBV3-1/TRBV3-2 - TGTGCCAGTACCCATTTAGGCGGTGGCTACACCTTC CASTHLGGGYTF
- 11 TRBJ1-1 TRBV10-3 TRBD1 TGTGCCATCAGTAGGGACAGTGAAGCTTTCTTT CAISRDSEAFF
- 16 TRBJ2-1 TRBV2 TRBD2 TGTGCCAGCAGTGTGCTCGGCGGGAGGGGCTACAATGAGCAGTTCTTC CASSVLGGRGYNEQFF
few 15 TRBJ1-6 TRBV7-9 - TGTGCCAGCAGCTTATTCGGCAGGGGTAATTCACCCCTCCACTTT CASSLFGRGNSPLHF
- 16 TRBJ1-1 TRBV2 - TGTGCCAGCATTGGGTCCGGGACATCAATGAGGGATGAAGCTTTCTTT CASIGSGTSMRDEAFF
once 14 TRBJ2-3 TRBV7-2 - TGTGCCAGTAGAAGACAGGCTAGCACAGATACGCAGTATTTT CASRRQASTDTQYF
- 14 TRBJ2-3 TRBV7-9 - TGTGCCAGCAGTCGAGAACAGGGCTCAGATACGCAGTATTTT CASSREQGSDTQYF
few 17 TRBJ1-1 TRBV7-2 - TGTGCCAGCAGCCCCGGGGTTACACAACCGTCGAACACTGAAGCTTTCTTT CASSPGVTQPSNTEAFF
- 13 TRBJ2-1 TRBV11-2 TRBD1 TGTGCCAGCAGCACGGGACAGTACAATGAGCAGTTCTTC CASSTGQYNEQFF